The 5 T cell receptor beta chains below were found in one sample sequenced in a study of T cell repertoires in cytomegalovirus infection. Using its own MiXCR run on the reads, TCRdb lists one record per CDR3 protein. This sample has about 140,000 distinct CDR3 sequences; about 6.5% occur once, and the top ten carry about 20%. The sample consisted of PBMCs. The receptors originated from a human donor in good health (CMV status not recorded). Some clones in this sample may be carry-over from other donors' samples.

This clonotype has a count of ten or more. V gene TRBV18 combines with J gene TRBJ1-2; TRBD1 matches at 10 bases. The germline V gene encodes CDR1 KGHSH and CDR2 LQKENI. V dropped 3 bases and J dropped 7; count of bases not matched to a gene: 11. The CDR3 is 16 amino acids. CDR3 DNA sequence: TGTGCCAGCTCACCCAGCGGGACAGGGGCCGCACTTGGCTACACCTTC. It codes for CASSPSGTGAALGYTF.

This clonotype has a count of ten or more. This chain uses TRBV7-2 with TRBJ1-1; TRBD1 might be the D (5 bases). This CDR3 is 13 amino acids long. Germline V gene lookup returns CDR1 SGHTA and CDR2 FQGNSA. The ends were cut back, 2 bases at V and 3 bases at J, with 7 bases in the middle. This CDR3 reads CASSLQGDTEAFF. The DNA for the CDR3 is TGTGCCAGCAGCTTACAGGGAGACACTGAAGCTTTCTTT.

This clonotype was observed a few times. The CDR3 is CSARDPPGGAEKLFF. CDR3 bases: TGCAGTGCTAGAGACCCCCCTGGGGGGGCTGAAAAACTGTTTTTT. J is TRBJ1-4 and V is TRBV20-1; D may be TRBD1 (6 bases). With 0 bases removed from V and 7 bases from J, the gap between germline ends came to 15 bases. This CDR3 spans 15 amino acids. Per the germline V gene, CDR1 is DFQATT and CDR2 is SNEGSKA (reference sequence).

Only a few counts were recorded for this clonotype. The genes are TRBV12-3 or TRBV12-4 and TRBJ2-1; no definite D call. V was clipped by 3 bases and J by 9 bases, with 9 bases between them. CDR3 size: 12 residues. In DNA, the CDR3 is TGTGCCAGCAGTTTCACGCCGGGTGAGCAGTTCTTC. Amino acids: CASSFTPGEQFF.

The V gene is TRBV6-2 or TRBV6-3, the J gene TRBJ2-1, with D perhaps matching TRBD2 (5 bases). The length of the CDR3 is 17 residues. V lost 0 bases to trimming and J lost 3 bases, with 15 bases between them. CDR1 MNHEY and CDR2 SVGEGT come from the germline V gene. In DNA, the CDR3 is TGTGCCAGCAGTTACTCGCTCCCAAGCGGTGACTACAATGAGCAGTTCTTC. Its protein product is CASSYSLPSGDYNEQFF.